Presented here are 23 T cell receptor beta chains from one specimen sequenced in a study of blood T cell repertoires in COVID-19. The assay was immunoSEQ multiplex PCR, and TCRdb's table has in-frame clones only and misses some. The sample carries under 300,000 clones, over 80% recorded once. Sequenced sample: PBMCs or T cells enriched from blood (not recorded which). The receptors derive from a human donor in a cohort exposed to, infected with or recovered from COVID-19 (not recorded which). The donor label of this sample is uncertain.

The gene calls are TRBV29-1 and TRBJ2-5, with a weak D call TRBD1 (6 bases). The length of the CDR3 is 14 residues. Germline V lookup: CDR1 SQVTM, CDR2 ANQGSEA. The V and J ends lost 7 bases and 4 bases respectively, with 19 bases between them. The CDR3 loop reads CSAQGHSKGETQYF. The CDR3 DNA is TGCAGCGCGCAGGGGCACTCAAAGGGAGAGACCCAGTACTTC.

V and J are TRBV15 and TRBJ1-2, with a tentative D call TRBD1 (6 bases). Trimming stripped 0 bases from V and 2 bases from J, with 16 bases between. CDR1 is LNHNV, CDR2 YYDKDF, per germline (reference sequence). CDR3 length equals 17 residues. DNA of the CDR3: TGTGCCACCAGCAGAGACCCGGGGACATCGAAAAACTATGGCTACACCTTC. Encoded protein: CATSRDPGTSKNYGYTF.

J is TRBJ1-2 and V is TRBV18; 7 nucleotides agree with TRBD1. The CDR3 consists of 16 residues. With 2 bases clipped from V and 5 bases from J, the junction kept 11 bases outside the gene matches. The germline V gene has CDR1 KGHSH and CDR2 LQKENI. The CDR3 spells CASSPSWRGRRYGYTF. The DNA of the CDR3 is TGTGCCAGCTCACCAAGTTGGAGGGGGCGGAGGTATGGCTACACCTTC.

The chain combines TRBV19 with TRBJ1-1; D is uncertain. With 6 bases removed from V and 0 bases from J, the gap between germline ends came to 14 bases. The V gene's germline CDR1 is LNHDA and CDR2 SQIVND (reference sequence). The CDR3 is made up of 15 amino acids. The CDR3 sequence is CASRDGGRMNTEAFF. CDR3 bases: TGTGCCAGTAGGGATGGAGGACGGATGAACACTGAAGCTTTCTTT.

The chain employs TRBV5-1 and TRBJ1-4, with 9 positions matching TRBD1. From germline, CDR1 is SGHRS and CDR2 YFSETQ. The CDR3 loop spans 14 amino acids. Losses at the gene ends were 3 bases for V and 6 bases for J; bases not matched to a gene: 3. The CDR3 DNA reads TGCGCCAGCAGCTGGACAGGGGATGATGAAAAACTGTTTTTT. Translated, it gives CASSWTGDDEKLFF.

V and J are TRBV9 and TRBJ1-1, with TRBD1 as a possible D gene (5 bases). The CDR3 runs 15 residues. From germline, CDR1 is SGDLS and CDR2 YYNGEE. V gave up 3 bases and J gave up 5 bases, with 17 bases separating them. This CDR3 is CASSALGTGGTEAFF. CDR3 bases: TGTGCCAGCAGCGCCCTCGGGACGGGGGGGACTGAAGCTTTCTTT.

The chain is built from TRBV27 and TRBJ2-3; D may be TRBD1 (6 bases). From germline, CDR1 is MNHEY and CDR2 SMNVEV (reference sequence). CDR3 length equals 16 residues. The V gene lost 6 bases and the J gene lost 1 base, with 17 bases spanning the gap. CDR3 sequence (DNA): TGTGCCAGCAGGCAGGAGAGGGGGTTGGGCACAGATACGCAGTATTTT. Amino acids: CASRQERGLGTDTQYF.

The J gene is TRBJ2-1, the V gene TRBV3-1 (or the pseudogene TRBV3-2); D might be TRBD1 (6 bases). CDR3 length: 16 amino acids. The V gene's germline CDR1 is LGHDT and CDR2 YNNKEL (reference sequence). V was clipped by 2 bases and J by 1 base, with 12 bases between them. The CDR3 bases are TGTGCCAGCAGCCAATCCAGGGGAGAGTCCTACAATGAGCAGTTCTTC. Translating gives CASSQSRGESYNEQFF.

This clone was seen just once. The V gene is TRBV12-5, the J gene TRBJ1-2; 10 bases map to TRBD1. V lost 0 bases to trimming and J lost 3 bases; unmatched junction nucleotides: 1. The CDR3 spans 15 residues. Germline lookup yields CDR1 LGHNT and CDR2 FRNRAP. The CDR3 loop is CASGLVGTGDYGYTF. The CDR3 coding sequence is TGTGCTAGTGGTTTGGTCGGGACAGGGGACTATGGCTACACCTTC.

V is TRBV18 and J is TRBJ1-2; 12 bases are shared with TRBD1. The CDR3 runs 14 residues. V shed 3 bases and J 10 bases; nucleotides not matched to a gene: 6. Looked up from germline, CDR1 is KGHSH and CDR2 is LQKENI. Here the CDR3 DNA reads TGTGCCAGCTCACCTGCGGGACAGGGGGCCGTCTACACCTTC. Amino acid sequence: CASSPAGQGAVYTF.

This sequence joins TRBV24-1 and TRBJ1-5; 8 nucleotides align to TRBD1. CDR3 length equals 12 residues. In germline, CDR1 is KGHDR, CDR2 SFDVKD. V gave up 4 bases and J gave up 11 bases; unmatched junction bases: 3. The CDR3 sequence is CATSDQDRAQHF. In DNA, the CDR3 is TGTGCCACCAGTGACCAGGACAGGGCCCAGCATTTT.

This sequence joins TRBV27 and TRBJ1-4, with 9 bases fitting TRBD1. The V gene's germline CDR1 is MNHEY and CDR2 SMNVEV (reference sequence). This CDR3 spans 14 amino acids. Unmatched junction bases numbered 6, after V lost 5 bases and J lost 8 bases. DNA of the CDR3: TGTGCCAGCAGTACAGGGGGCCTCGGGGAAAAACTGTTTTTT. It codes for CASSTGGLGEKLFF.

The rearrangement links TRBV19 to TRBJ1-2; D gene ambiguous. V lost 3 bases and J lost 2, with 7 bases in between. Germline lookup yields CDR1 LNHDA and CDR2 SQIVND (reference sequence). CDR3 length: 13 residues. The CDR3 DNA reads TGTGCCAGTAGTATTTGGCAGAACTATGGCTACACCTTC. It encodes CASSIWQNYGYTF. Filled out from reference TRBV19 and TRBJ1-2, the complete variable domain reads DGGITQSPKYLFRKEGQNVTLSCEQNLNHDAMYWYRQDPGQGLRLIYYSQIVNDFQKGDIAEGYSVSREKKESFPLTVTSAQKNPTAFYLCASSIWQNYGYTFGSGTRLTVV.

The chain carries TRBV7-9 and TRBJ2-7, with 7 bases matching TRBD1. This CDR3 is 14 amino acids long. Germline V gene sequence: CDR1 SEHNR, CDR2 FQNEAQ (reference sequence). The ends lost 5 bases at V and 2 bases at J; junction bases unmatched: 6. As DNA, the CDR3 is TGTGCCAGCAGCGCCGACAGGGTCCCCTACGAGCAGTACTTC. Protein: CASSADRVPYEQYF.

The V and J genes are TRBV7-2 and TRBJ1-1; 11 bases map to TRBD1. CDR3 length equals 14 residues. J lost 4 bases, V lost 5 bases, and 3 bases had no gene match. CDR1 is SGHTA and CDR2 is FQGNSA in the germline V gene. The CDR3 region has the DNA TGTGCCAGCAGCGCGGGACAGGGGGGCACTGAAGCTTTCTTT. Translation: CASSAGQGGTEAFF.

The V and J genes are TRBV24-1 and TRBJ1-1; D remains ambiguous. CDR3 length: 10 residues. V lost 7 bases, J lost 8 bases, and 7 bases lay in between. CDR1 is KGHDR, CDR2 SFDVKD, per germline. CDR3 sequence (DNA): TGTGCCACCAGAATAGTGGAAGCTTTCTTT. This encodes CATRIVEAFF.

Only a few counts were recorded for this clone. CDR3 in DNA: TGTGCCAGCAGCCCTGAGGGCGGCGGGGGGCGGTTATGGCAGTTCTTC. Translation: CASSPEGGGGRLWQFF. The chain employs TRBV6-2 or TRBV6-3 and TRBJ2-1; TRBD2 matches at 8 bases. This CDR3 is 16 amino acids long. Unmatched junction bases numbered 19, after V lost 6 bases and J lost 12 bases. The germline V gene encodes CDR1 MNHEY and CDR2 SVGEGT.

The chain employs TRBV6-4 and TRBJ1-2; 9 bases are a match to TRBD1. Germline V gene lookup returns CDR1 MRHNA and CDR2 SNTAGT. V lost 2 bases to trimming and J lost 6 bases; unmatched junction nucleotides: 10. The CDR3 length is 16 residues. CDR3 nucleotide sequence: TGTGCCAGCAGTGACCGACGGACAGGGGATCCCGATGGCTACACCTTC. Translation gives CASSDRRTGDPDGYTF.

The rearrangement uses TRBV19 and TRBJ1-2; 7 nucleotides agree with TRBD1. Germline CDR1 is LNHDA and CDR2 is SQIVND (reference sequence). The CDR3 has 14 amino acids. The trim removed 5 bases at V and 8 bases at J, leaving 11 bases unmatched. CDR3 amino acids: CASSPQGTEKGYTF. The CDR3 region has the DNA TGTGCCAGTAGTCCCCAGGGGACAGAAAAGGGCTACACCTTC.

J is TRBJ2-1 and V is TRBV6-1; a weak D match, TRBD1 (5 bases). With 2 bases removed from V and 9 bases from J, the gap between germline ends came to 5 bases. CDR1 is MNHNS and CDR2 is SASEGT in the germline V gene. The CDR3 loop spans 11 amino acids. As DNA, the CDR3 is TGTGCCAGCAGTGAACAGGGTGAGCAGTTCTTC. This sequence encodes CASSEQGEQFF.

This chain connects TRBV7-9 to TRBJ1-6; tentative D call: TRBD1 (5 bases). Germline V gene data show CDR1 as SEHNR and CDR2 as FQNEAQ (reference sequence). CDR3 length equals 15 residues. Trimming took 1 base from V and 7 from J, leaving 11 bases between them. CDR3 in DNA: TGTGCCAGCAGCTTAGATGCAGGGCCAAATTCACCCCTCCACTTT. Translation: CASSLDAGPNSPLHF.

The J gene is TRBJ2-1, the V gene TRBV2; D ambiguous. Germline CDR1 and CDR2: SNHLY and FYNNEI. V lost 3 bases and J lost 2, with 11 bases in between. This CDR3 is built from 15 residues. CDR3 coding DNA: TGTGCCAGCAGTGAGCGGTCAGTCACCTACAATGAGCAGTTCTTC. This codes for CASSERSVTYNEQFF.

The DNA for the CDR3 is TGTGCAAGTCGCTTTCGGGACAGGGTATCTCCTAACTATGGCTACACCTTC. Protein sequence: CASRFRDRVSPNYGYTF. V gene TRBV12-2 combines with J gene TRBJ1-2; TRBD1 is taken as the D call from the table, unchecked against the DNA. TRBV12-2 is described as a pseudogene. The CDR3 spans 17 residues.